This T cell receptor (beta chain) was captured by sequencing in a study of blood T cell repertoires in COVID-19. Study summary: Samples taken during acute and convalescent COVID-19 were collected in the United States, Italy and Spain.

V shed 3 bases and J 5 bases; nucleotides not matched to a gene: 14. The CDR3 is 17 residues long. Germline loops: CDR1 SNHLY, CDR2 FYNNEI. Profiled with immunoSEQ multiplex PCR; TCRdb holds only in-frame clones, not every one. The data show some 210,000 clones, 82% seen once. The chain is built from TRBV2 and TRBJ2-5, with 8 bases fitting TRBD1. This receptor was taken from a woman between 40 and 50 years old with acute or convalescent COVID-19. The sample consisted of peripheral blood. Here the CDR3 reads CASSDLAPTGGRETQYF. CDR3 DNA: TGTGCCAGCAGTGATCTCGCCCCTACAGGGGGACGGGAGACCCAGTACTTC.